This TCR beta chain emerged from a study of blood T cell repertoires in COVID-19. V was pared by 6 bases and J by 9 bases, with 14 bases of the junction left unmatched. The germline gives CDR1 LGHDT, CDR2 YNNKEL (reference sequence). CDR3 length equals 16 residues. Per the original data handling: Using reference gene primer amplification, nucleated cell counts were estimated. Clones were sequenced by immunoSEQ multiplex PCR, and TCRdb holds only the in-frame ones, with some missing. The DNA was the basis for D and trimming; V, J and clone size are from that table. The sample records 190,000 or so clones, just under 90% being singletons.

The sequence was obtained from a man aged 55 to 70 who had recovered from COVID-19. Material: peripheral blood. V gene TRBV3-1 (or the pseudogene TRBV3-2) combines with J gene TRBJ2-7; 13 bases map to TRBD2. The CDR3 spells CASRNAGLAGRNGQYF. For the CDR3, the DNA is TGTGCCAGCAGAAACGCGGGACTAGCGGGGCGTAACGGGCAGTACTTC.